These 24 T cell receptor beta chains share one sample of origin, sequenced in a study of T cell responses to AZD1222 COVID-19 vaccine. Repertoires were generated with immunoSEQ multiplex PCR, while TCRdb's copy carries only in-frame clones and drops some. Here the sample spans about 100,000 clones, about 93% being singletons. The specimen was peripheral blood, collected on day 0 of AZD1222 vaccination. These receptors all stem from an adult in good health.

The chain couples TRBV4-1 to TRBJ2-4; 15 positions agree with TRBD2. CDR1 and CDR2 from the germline V gene are MGHRA and YSYEKL. V trimming: 0 bases; J trimming: 1 base; junction bases outside the gene matches: 7. The length of the CDR3 is 20 residues. CDR3 amino acids: CASSQEKGLAGGLAKNIQYF. The DNA for the CDR3 is TGCGCCAGCAGCCAAGAGAAGGGACTAGCGGGAGGTCTGGCCAAAAACATTCAGTACTTC.

The rearrangement joins TRBV5-6 to TRBJ2-5; D is possibly TRBD1 or TRBD2 (5 bases each). The V gene lost 2 bases and the J gene lost 4 bases, with 12 bases spanning the gap. The CDR3 extends over 14 amino acids. The germline gives CDR1 SGHDT, CDR2 YYEEEE. CDR3 sequence (DNA): TGTGCCAGCAGCTTCCGGGACGTGGGAGAGACCCAGTACTTC. This encodes CASSFRDVGETQYF.

The chain employs TRBV27 and TRBJ2-1; possibly TRBD1 for D (6 bases). This CDR3 has 14 residues. Germline CDR1 and CDR2: MNHEY and SMNVEV (reference sequence). V shed 2 bases and J shed 5 bases, with 10 bases lying between them. The CDR3 DNA reads TGTGCCAGCAGTTTAGGGGGCGGACACAATGAGCAGTTCTTC. Protein: CASSLGGGHNEQFF.

The CDR3 protein is CASSRTSATSKNTGELFF. For the CDR3, the DNA is TGTGCCAGCTCGCGGACTAGCGCAACCTCAAAAAACACCGGGGAGCTGTTTTTT. The rearrangement uses TRBV18 and TRBJ2-2; TRBD2 matches at 9 bases. Trimming cost V 6 bases and J 2 bases; bases outside gene matches: 13. There are 18 residues in the CDR3. CDR1 KGHSH and CDR2 LQKENI come from the germline V gene.

This chain links TRBV19 with TRBJ1-1; maybe TRBD1 (6 bases). The CDR3 loop spans 17 amino acids. Germline CDR1 reads LNHDA; CDR2 reads SQIVND (reference sequence). The germline V and J ends were trimmed by 5 bases and 2 bases, with 21 bases remaining between them. The CDR3 region has the DNA TGTGCCAGTAGTTTCCACCCGATCGGACAGCAAAACACTGAAGCTTTCTTT. This encodes CASSFHPIGQQNTEAFF.

This clone occurred a few times. This chain joins TRBV7-9 and TRBJ1-1, with D perhaps TRBD1 (6 bases). V was pared by 5 bases and J by 6 bases, with 19 bases between. This CDR3 has 15 amino acids. CDR1 is SEHNR, CDR2 FQNEAQ, per germline (reference sequence). Here the CDR3 reads CASSPPEGGKSEAFF. The CDR3 DNA is TGTGCCAGCAGCCCCCCGGAGGGGGGCAAGTCTGAAGCTTTCTTT.

The rearrangement links TRBV21-1 to TRBJ2-5; the table's D call, TRBD1, has no DNA check behind it. TRBV21-1 is classified as a pseudogene. The CDR3 has 19 residues. CDR3 coding DNA: TGTGCCAGCAGCAAAGGGAGATCGTTGGGGACAGATCGATTAGAGACCCAGTACTTC. This gives the protein CASSKGRSLGTDRLETQYF.

The chain has TRBV4-1 and TRBJ1-1, with D hard to call. This CDR3 has 14 amino acids. CDR1 is MGHRA, CDR2 YSYEKL, per germline. V was cut by 1 base and J by 1 base, with 7 bases left in between. DNA for the CDR3: TGCGCCAGCAGCCAAGTCGTCCAGAACACTGAAGCTTTCTTT. Translation: CASSQVVQNTEAFF.

This chain uses TRBV10-2 with TRBJ2-3, with 9 bases matching TRBD1. This CDR3 spans 17 amino acids. The trim removed 3 bases at V and 4 bases at J, leaving 11 bases unmatched. Germline CDR1 is WSHSY and CDR2 is SAAADI. The CDR3 DNA follows: TGCGCCAGCAGTGACCCGGGACAGGGTGGTGTGGCAGATACGCAGTATTTT. Translation: CASSDPGQGGVADTQYF.

The V call is TRBV11-3, the J call TRBJ2-3; maybe TRBD2 (5 bases). The V and J ends lost 3 bases and 0 bases respectively, with 10 bases between them. The CDR3 is made up of 15 amino acids. Germline lookup yields CDR1 SGHNT and CDR2 YENEEA. CDR3 in amino acids: CASSFAGSSTDTQYF. The CDR3 region has the DNA TGTGCCAGCAGCTTTGCGGGCTCTAGCACAGATACGCAGTATTTT.

The chain has TRBV3-1 (or the pseudogene TRBV3-2) and TRBJ2-7; TRBD2 matches at 11 bases. The length of the CDR3 is 16 residues. Trimming cost V 0 bases and J 3 bases; bases outside gene matches: 4. The V gene's germline CDR1 is LGHDT and CDR2 YNNKEL (reference sequence). CDR3 sequence reads: CASSQDVLAGVYEQYF. The CDR3 region has the DNA TGTGCCAGCAGCCAAGATGTACTAGCGGGAGTCTACGAGCAGTACTTC.

The J gene is TRBJ1-1, the V gene TRBV30, with D tentatively TRBD1 (6 bases). The CDR3 length is 13 residues. Germline CDR1 reads GTSNPN; CDR2 reads SVGIG (reference sequence). Trimming shortened V by 5 bases and J by 1 base, and 11 bases separated the two germline ends. CDR3 coding DNA: TGTGCCTGGTGTCCGGACAGGAACACTGAAGCTTTCTTT. It yields the protein CAWCPDRNTEAFF.

The chain employs TRBV28 and TRBJ2-7; the D is unclear. V gave up 8 bases and J gave up 2 bases, with 7 bases separating them. Germline lookup yields CDR1 MDHEN and CDR2 SYDVKM. CDR3 size: 11 residues. CDR3 amino acids: CASSSPYEQYF. CDR3 coding DNA: TGTGCCAGCTCCAGTCCCTACGAGCAGTACTTC.

V is TRBV28 and J is TRBJ2-7, with D unclear. Trimming shortened V by 2 bases and J by 5 bases, and 4 bases separated the two germline ends. The CDR3 consists of 11 residues. CDR1 and CDR2 (germline): MDHEN, SYDVKM. CDR3 DNA sequence: TGTGCCAGCAGTTTAGTGGACGAGCAGTACTTC. Translating it yields CASSLVDEQYF.

V usage is TRBV5-1 and J usage is TRBJ1-5; 8 nucleotides align to TRBD1. CDR1 SGHRS and CDR2 YFSETQ come from the germline V gene. This CDR3 has 15 residues. After removal of 7 bases from V and 5 bases from J, the junction contained 11 bases not matched to a gene. The CDR3 sequence is CASRADGQGHQPQHF. The CDR3 DNA is TGCGCCAGCCGGGCCGACGGACAGGGCCATCAGCCCCAGCATTTT.

The J gene is TRBJ1-4, the V gene TRBV28; TRBD1 matches at 10 bases. Germline CDR1 is MDHEN and CDR2 is SYDVKM. V shed 7 bases and J 8 bases; nucleotides not matched to a gene: 7. This CDR3 has 14 residues. The CDR3 loop reads CASKRQGAAEKLFF. DNA for the CDR3: TGTGCCAGCAAGCGACAGGGGGCGGCAGAAAAACTGTTTTTT.

V and J are TRBV11-3 and TRBJ2-5; D remains unclear. In germline, CDR1 is SGHNT, CDR2 YENEEA. There are 13 residues in the CDR3. Trimming stripped 0 bases from V and 4 bases from J, with 6 bases between. This CDR3 reads CASSLDLRETQYF. The CDR3 DNA reads as TGTGCCAGCAGCTTAGATCTTAGAGAGACCCAGTACTTC.

The J gene is TRBJ1-5, the V gene TRBV19; the match to TRBD1 covers 7 bases. The CDR3 consists of 15 residues. V shed 10 bases, J shed 2 bases, and the junction held 11 bases outside the gene matches. Germline V gives CDR1 LNHDA, CDR2 SQIVND (reference sequence). The CDR3 is CATRTGKLGNQPQHF. CDR3 sequence (DNA): TGTGCCACAAGGACAGGCAAGTTGGGCAATCAGCCCCAGCATTTT.

The V and J genes are TRBV18 and TRBJ2-1; 8 bases agree with TRBD1. J gave up 3 bases and V 6 bases, and 10 bases lay outside the gene matches. Germline assignment: CDR1 KGHSH and CDR2 LQKENI. There are 16 residues in the CDR3. The CDR3 here is CASSLTGGDFYNEQFF. DNA for the CDR3: TGTGCCAGCTCCCTCACAGGGGGTGACTTCTACAATGAGCAGTTCTTC.

This chain links TRBV9 with TRBJ2-3; a weak D match, TRBD2 (6 bases). The CDR3 has 16 amino acids. Germline V CDR1 and CDR2: SGDLS, YYNGEE. The V end lost 0 bases, the J end lost 6 bases, and 17 bases lay between the germline ends. CDR3 sequence reads: CASSVGPGELWDTQYF. DNA for the CDR3: TGTGCCAGCAGCGTAGGCCCGGGGGAACTTTGGGATACGCAGTATTTT. Using reference TRBV9 and TRBJ2-3 for the parts outside the CDR3, the full variable domain is DSGVTQTPKHLITATGQRVTLRCSPRSGDLSVYWYQQSLDQGLQFLIQYYNGEERAKGNILERFSAQQFPDLHSELNLSSLELGDSALYFCASSVGPGELWDTQYFGPGTRLTVL.

This clone was found once. The rearrangement uses TRBV29-1 and TRBJ1-1; unclear D gene. Germline CDR1 is SQVTM and CDR2 is ANQGSEA. The ends were cut back, 8 bases at V and 4 bases at J, with 14 bases in the middle. This CDR3 is 12 amino acids long. The CDR3 nucleotides read TGCAGCATAAACGACCGGTTCACTGAAGCTTTCTTT. It specifies CSINDRFTEAFF.

V and J are TRBV6-5 and TRBJ2-1; D might be TRBD1 or TRBD2, each matching 7 bases. From germline, CDR1 is MNHEY and CDR2 SVGAGI. This CDR3 spans 15 amino acids. The V end lost 0 bases, the J end lost 6 bases, and 12 bases lay between the germline ends. The CDR3 DNA reads as TGTGCCAGCAGTTACTCCCCAGGGGGGGGCAATGAGCAGTTCTTC. Translating gives CASSYSPGGGNEQFF.

The chain combines TRBV28 with TRBJ2-7; no reliable D call. CDR3 size: 19 residues. The germline CDR1 and CDR2 sequences are MDHEN and SYDVKM. Trimming left V 2 bases short and J 2 bases short, with 25 bases between. The CDR3 loop reads CASSLRAAPNYPSTYEQYF. CDR3 sequence (DNA): TGTGCCAGCAGTTTAAGGGCCGCTCCAAATTACCCCTCCACCTACGAGCAGTACTTC.

The V gene is TRBV9, the J gene TRBJ1-1; 7 nucleotides align to TRBD1. Trimming cost V 2 bases and J 3 bases; bases outside gene matches: 4. Germline V lookup: CDR1 SGDLS, CDR2 YYNGEE. This CDR3 region has 14 residues. As DNA, the CDR3 is TGTGCCAGCAGCGTTAGGGGGCTGGACACTGAAGCTTTCTTT. As protein: CASSVRGLDTEAFF.